This T cell receptor (beta chain) appears in the sequencing data of a study of human T cells and chemical hapten exposure. MiXCR, run by TCRdb on the RACE reads, gives a single entry per CDR3 protein. The data show approximately 90,000 distinct CDR3 sequences, with about 8.6% seen just once and around 2.8% held by the top ten. As for time point: healthy volunteer bleed at 2 weeks. Total RNA extraction was carried out from unfractionated whole blood. This CDR3 region has 12 residues. The V gene lost 2 bases and the J gene lost 7 bases, with 8 bases spanning the gap. Ten or more counts support this clonotype.

This chain joins TRBV12-3 or TRBV12-4 and TRBJ1-2, with D hard to call. Sequenced input: whole blood. This sequence was found in a female donor in good health. Some clones in this sample may be carry-over from other donors' samples. In nucleotides, the CDR3 is TGTGCCAGCAGTTTACCTTCTAGTGGCTACACCTTC. It is translated as CASSLPSSGYTF.